Included here is one T cell receptor (beta chain) sequence, with context. The sample belongs to a study of blood T cell repertoires in COVID-19. Study information: Samples taken during acute and convalescent COVID-19 were collected in the United States, Italy and Spain. The cDNA or gDNA used as material had been derived from T cells, B-cell-depleted T cells, or PBMCs.

V lost 1 base, J lost 8 bases, and 16 bases lay in between. CDR3 length: 15 residues. The V gene's germline CDR1 is SGHDT and CDR2 YYEEEE. The authors' processing: Scientists estimated how many nucleated cells there were by amplifying reference gene primers. Using immunoSEQ multiplex PCR, the repertoire was profiled, and TCRdb retains in-frame clones only, with some absent. The DNA gave D and trimming, while V, J and clone size come from that table. The repertoire holds 110,000 to 150,000 clones, with approximately 85% as singletons. This receptor was identified in a man aged 50 to 59 with acute or convalescent COVID-19. Material: peripheral blood. V is TRBV5-6 and J is TRBJ2-1, with D possibly TRBD2 on 7 matching bases. As DNA, the CDR3 is TGTGCCAGCAGCTTGACGGGGGGCGGGTTGGATGAGCAGTTCTTC. Its protein is CASSLTGGGLDEQFF.